This TCR beta chain was captured by sequencing in a study of blood T cell repertoires in COVID-19. Background on the study: Researchers got acute and convalescent COVID-19 samples from the United States, Italy and Spain. The cDNA or gDNA used as material had been derived from T cells, B-cell-depleted T cells, or PBMCs.

In the original workflow: Amplification of reference gene primers provided the estimated nucleated cell counts. Measured with immunoSEQ multiplex PCR; TCRdb has only the in-frame clones, and not every one. V and J calls and clone size come straight from that table; D and trimming were deduced from the DNA. In the table there are fewer than 250,000 clones, 83% of which are singletons. The CDR3 loop spans 13 amino acids. With 0 bases removed from V and 2 bases from J, the gap between germline ends came to 5 bases. The germline CDR1 and CDR2 sequences are MGHRA and YSYEKL. This TCR derives from a woman aged 40 to 50 with active or convalescent COVID-19. The sequenced sample was peripheral blood. The V gene is TRBV4-1, the J gene TRBJ2-7; D not resolved. The CDR3 DNA reads as TGCGCCAGCAGCCAAGAGTACACCTACGAGCAGTACTTC. This translates into CASSQEYTYEQYF.